The rows below give T cell receptor beta chains drawn from one sample of a study of CD8+CD57+ T cells in acquired aplastic anemia. Via MiXCR, TCRdb re-called the reads, giving one row per CDR3 protein. The sample includes 200,000 or so distinct CDR3 sequences, 65% of them seen just once. The sample comprised sorted CD4+, CD8+, or CD8+CD57+ T cells (not recorded which) from PBMCs. The receptors shown here come from a human donor with aplastic anemia. CDR3s include the opening cysteine and the closing phenylalanine or tryptophan. The D gene is left open where the match is weak. Size is stated for part of the rows, as once, few or many counts, or as a class when the clone is expanded.

TRBJ1-1	15	.	.	TRBV2	CASRTMGRTNTEAFF	TGTGCCAGCAGAACGATGGGACGGACGAACACTGAAGCTTTCTTT
TRBJ2-5	17	TRBD2	.	TRBV9	CASSVEALLAGQETQYF	TGTGCCAGCAGCGTAGAAGCGCTACTAGCGGGGCAAGAGACCCAGTACTTC
TRBJ2-7	15	TRBD1	.	TRBV18	CASSPLGQGAREQYF	TGTGCCAGCTCACCACTTGGACAGGGGGCAAGGGAGCAGTACTTC
TRBJ1-1	16	.	.	TRBV7-9	CASTHFGGSVNTEAFF	TGTGCCAGCACCCACTTCGGGGGCTCGGTGAACACTGAAGCTTTCTTT
TRBJ2-2	14	TRBD2	.	TRBV20-1	CSADSGLNTGELFF	TGCAGTGCCGATAGCGGGTTGAACACCGGGGAGCTGTTTTTT
TRBJ2-7	17	TRBD2	.	TRBV5-1	CASRGVAGGVEVYEQYF	TGCGCCAGCAGGGGGGTAGCGGGAGGGGTTGAAGTGTACGAGCAGTACTTC
TRBJ2-3	16	TRBD1	.	TRBV14	CASSHPGTENTDTQYF	TGTGCCAGCAGCCACCCTGGGACAGAAAACACAGATACGCAGTATTTT
TRBJ1-2	15	.	.	TRBV14	CASSQANYIHYGYTF	TGTGCCAGCAGCCAAGCGAATTATATACACTATGGCTACACCTTC
TRBJ2-5	13	.	few	TRBV29-1	CSVEGQLQETQYF	TGCAGCGTTGAAGGCCAGCTCCAAGAGACCCAGTACTTC
TRBJ2-7	13	TRBD1	.	TRBV24-1	CATSPGTGPEQYF	TGTGCCACCAGCCCCGGGACAGGGCCCGAGCAGTACTTC
TRBJ2-1	13	.	.	TRBV2	CASSVFTYNEQFF	TGTGCCAGCAGTGTCTTCACATACAATGAGCAGTTCTTC
TRBJ2-3	16	.	.	TRBV20-1	CSASPPMGGGTDTQYF	TGCAGTGCTAGTCCCCCCATGGGGGGCGGCACAGATACGCAGTATTTT
TRBJ1-1	14	.	.	TRBV2	CASSAIGWNTEAFF	TGTGCCAGCAGCGCCATTGGGTGGAACACTGAAGCTTTCTTT
TRBJ2-3	16	TRBD2	.	TRBV9	CASSVVSSGSGNTQYF	TGTGCCAGCAGCGTAGTTTCTAGCGGGAGTGGGAATACGCAGTATTTT
TRBJ2-3	16	TRBD2	.	TRBV2	CASSKGLAGGGDTQYF	TGTGCCAGCAGTAAGGGACTAGCGGGAGGTGGAGATACGCAGTATTTT
TRBJ1-6	16	TRBD1	.	TRBV7-9	CASSLIGQGDNSPLHF	TGTGCCAGCAGCTTAATCGGACAGGGGGATAATTCACCCCTCCACTTT
TRBJ2-5	13	TRBD2	.	TRBV20-1	CSARVGVRETQCF	TGCAGTGCCCGAGTAGGGGTGCGGGAGACCCAGTGCTTC